The text below deals with one TCR beta chain. The assay was immunoSEQ multiplex PCR, and TCRdb's table has in-frame clones only and misses some. The table has a few hundred thousand clones, 91% seen once; the top ten hold approximately 1.2%. The germline CDR1 and CDR2 sequences are SGHRS and YFSETQ. The V gene lost 5 bases and the J gene lost 0 bases, with 19 bases spanning the gap. CDR3 length equals 17 residues. This record belongs to a study of blood T cell repertoires in COVID-19. Overall study: COVID-19 samples from acute and convalescent phases originated in the United States, Italy and Spain. Sample material is recorded as cDNA or gDNA derived from T cells, B-cell-depleted T cells, or PBMCs.

The TCR comes from a human donor in a cohort exposed to, infected with or recovered from COVID-19 (not recorded which). The donor label of this sample is uncertain. Sample: PBMCs or T cells enriched from blood (not recorded which). The rearrangement uses TRBV5-1 and TRBJ2-3, with D perhaps matching TRBD1 (5 bases). The CDR3 nucleotides are TGCGCCAGCAGGCGCTGGGCAGGGCTTACTAGCACAGATACGCAGTATTTT. This sequence encodes CASRRWAGLTSTDTQYF.